These 30 T cell receptor beta chains were all obtained from the same sample, sequenced in a study of regulatory T cells in long-lasting Graves disease. Stated time point: persistent/refractory GD, antithyroid drugs over 5 years with positive TRAb. PBMC-derived RNA was used for the TCR library. Investigators prepared the TCR beta libraries by applying iRepertoire HTBI primers and Arm-PCR of CDR3 regions. Using its own MiXCR run on the multiplex PCR reads, TCRdb lists one record per CDR3 protein. This sample has around 400,000 distinct CDR3 sequences, with 20% to 25% found just once. The sequenced sample was peripheral blood mononuclear cells (PBMCs), obtained when the disease was refractory, from a patient treated with antithyroid drugs. The receptors come from a woman in her thirties or forties with Graves disease.

This clonotype appeared many times. The chain joins TRBV28 to TRBJ2-7, with 11 bases identical to TRBD2. V gave up 2 bases and J gave up 2 bases; unmatched junction bases: 8. In germline, CDR1 is MDHEN, CDR2 SYDVKM. The CDR3 extends over 17 amino acids. The CDR3 loop reads CASSLGLAGGRTYEQYF. CDR3 nucleotides: TGTGCCAGCAGTTTAGGGCTAGCGGGAGGCCGTACCTACGAGCAGTACTTC.

The chain uses TRBV28 and TRBJ2-1; perhaps TRBD2 as D (6 bases). The germline V and J ends were trimmed by 2 bases and 5 bases, with 10 bases remaining between them. The CDR3 has 14 residues. Germline assignment: CDR1 MDHEN and CDR2 SYDVKM. CDR3: CASSLDSGDNEQFF. The CDR3 DNA sequence: TGTGCCAGCAGTTTAGATAGCGGAGACAATGAGCAGTTCTTC.

This clonotype was detected many times. The chain combines TRBV11-2 with TRBJ2-7, with 10 bases that match TRBD1. The CDR3 runs 15 residues. Germline CDR1 and CDR2: SGHAT and FQNNGV. The V segment lost 5 bases and the J segment 6 bases; nucleotides outside the gene matches: 10. The chain's CDR3 is CASSPLGGTGVEQYF. The DNA for the CDR3 is TGTGCCAGCAGCCCCTTAGGCGGGACAGGGGTCGAGCAGTACTTC.

Many counts were recorded for this clonotype. The chain uses TRBV29-1 and TRBJ2-5, with D possibly being TRBD1 or TRBD2 (5 bases each). Trimming took off 6 bases at V and 7 bases at J, with 21 bases between the two ends. Per the germline V gene, CDR1 is SQVTM and CDR2 is ANQGSEA. This CDR3 is 14 amino acids long. CDR3 protein: CSVEIPGRGVTQYF. CDR3 coding DNA: TGCAGCGTCGAAATCCCGGGACGCGGAGTGACCCAGTACTTC.

This clonotype was counted a few times. The chain couples TRBV29-1 to TRBJ1-2, with D perhaps matching TRBD1 (5 bases). CDR3 size: 17 residues. The V end was cut by 0 bases, the J end by 8 bases, with 25 bases between. Germline V lookup: CDR1 SQVTM, CDR2 ANQGSEA. The CDR3 sequence: CSVEDRGRVGPTGGYTF. The DNA of the CDR3 is TGCAGCGTTGAAGATCGGGGCAGGGTTGGGCCTACGGGGGGCTACACCTTC.

This clonotype was seen at least ten times. This chain joins TRBV6-5 and TRBJ1-1; a possible D gene is TRBD1 (5 bases). This CDR3 contains 14 residues. Between the trimmed V and J ends, which lost 2 bases and 7 bases, there was a span of 14 bases. Germline CDR1 is MNHEY and CDR2 is SVGAGI. The CDR3 nucleotides are TGTGCCAGCAGTTACACAAGACAGTTAAGTGAAGCTTTCTTT. It codes for CASSYTRQLSEAFF.

This clonotype was found a few times. This sequence joins TRBV5-5 and TRBJ2-7, with 7 bases lining up with TRBD1. The CDR3 runs 15 residues. The junction had 6 bases not matched to a gene; V was cut back by 3 bases and J by 0 bases. CDR1 and CDR2 (germline): SGHKS, YYEKEE (reference sequence). The CDR3: CASSSQGYGSYEQYF. The CDR3 DNA follows: TGTGCCAGCAGCTCACAGGGGTATGGCTCCTACGAGCAGTACTTC.

This clonotype was observed at least ten times. This chain uses TRBV20-1 with TRBJ2-7; 8 bases agree with TRBD2. The germline CDR1 and CDR2 sequences are DFQATT and SNEGSKA (reference sequence). The ends lost 0 bases at V and 2 bases at J; junction bases unmatched: 3. The CDR3 has 14 residues. The CDR3 DNA reads TGCAGTGCTAGAGAGGCGGGAGGCCCCTACGAGCAGTACTTC. It encodes CSAREAGGPYEQYF.

The CDR3 sequence is CASSPRGDPAFSPLHF. For the CDR3, the DNA is TGCGCCAGCAGCCCCCGGGGGGATCCTGCTTTTTCACCCCTCCACTTT. The chain links TRBV5-1 to TRBJ1-6, with D possibly being TRBD1 (5 bases). The length of the CDR3 is 16 residues. The germline V gene encodes CDR1 SGHRS and CDR2 YFSETQ. Trimming took off 4 bases at V and 9 bases at J, with 20 bases between the two ends.

This clonotype was detected only a few times. The V gene is TRBV25-1, the J gene TRBJ2-1; the D is unclear. CDR3 length: 14 amino acids. V lost 5 bases to trimming and J lost 3 bases, with 11 bases between them. CDR1 is MGHDK and CDR2 is SYGVNS in the germline V gene. CDR3 nucleotide sequence: TGTGCCAGCAGTACCCCGGGCCACTACAATGAGCAGTTCTTC. This translates into CASSTPGHYNEQFF.

The chain couples TRBV11-3 to TRBJ2-2; 10 bases align to TRBD2. CDR3 length: 17 residues. J gave up 4 bases and V 1 base, and 6 bases lay outside the gene matches. Germline V CDR1 and CDR2: SGHNT, YENEEA. CDR3 loop: CASSLVLAGASTGELFF. As DNA, the CDR3 is TGTGCCAGCAGCTTAGTTCTAGCGGGAGCCTCCACCGGGGAGCTGTTTTTT. The whole variable domain, remainder taken from reference TRBV11-3 and TRBJ2-2, is EAGVVQSPRYKIIEKKQPVAFWCNPISGHNTLYWYLQNLGQGPELLIRYENEEAVDDSQLPKDRFSAERLKGVDSTLKIQPAELGDSAVYLCASSLVLAGASTGELFFGEGSRLTVL.

The chain is built from TRBV20-1 and TRBJ2-4; D unclear. The CDR3 consists of 13 residues. Germline lookup yields CDR1 DFQATT and CDR2 SNEGSKA (reference sequence). Trimming took off 6 bases at V and 0 bases at J, with 9 bases between the two ends. CDR3 in DNA: TGCAGTGCCCCGGCGCTAGCCAAAAACATTCAGTACTTC. Translated, it gives CSAPALAKNIQYF.

This clonotype was seen many times. This chain uses TRBV7-2 with TRBJ1-2; D gene uncertain. The CDR3 is 12 amino acids. Trimming left V 5 bases short and J 7 bases short, with 11 bases between. CDR1 and CDR2 (germline): SGHTA, FQGNSA. The CDR3 is CASSPVTLGYTF. The CDR3 DNA is TGTGCCAGCAGCCCGGTGACCCTTGGCTACACCTTC.

This clonotype was counted ten times or more. This chain joins TRBV11-2 and TRBJ1-2, with D unresolved. In germline, CDR1 is SGHAT, CDR2 FQNNGV. This CDR3 has 14 amino acids. Trimming removed 3 bases at V and 2 bases at J, with 10 bases between. The chain's CDR3 is CASSFMGMNYGYTF. CDR3 in DNA: TGTGCCAGCAGCTTTATGGGGATGAACTATGGCTACACCTTC. The full variable domain, its missing parts supplied by reference TRBV11-2 and TRBJ1-2, is EAGVAQSPRYKIIEKRQSVAFWCNPISGHATLYWYQQILGQGPKLLIQFQNNGVVDDSQLPKDRFSAERLKGVDSTLKIQPAKLEDSAVYLCASSFMGMNYGYTFGSGTRLTVV.

V gene TRBV27 combines with J gene TRBJ2-7; tentatively, D is TRBD2 (6 bases). This CDR3 has 15 amino acids. V dropped 7 bases and J dropped 0 bases, with 16 bases sitting between them. From germline, CDR1 is MNHEY and CDR2 SMNVEV (reference sequence). The CDR3 spells CASNRQAGASYEQYF. CDR3 DNA: TGTGCCAGCAACCGTCAAGCGGGCGCCTCCTACGAGCAGTACTTC.

This clonotype was seen repeatedly, ten times or more. V gene TRBV24-1 combines with J gene TRBJ2-2; D gene uncertain. The CDR3 is 14 residues long. The germline V and J ends were trimmed by 5 bases and 6 bases, with 12 bases remaining between them. Germline V gene sequence: CDR1 KGHDR, CDR2 SFDVKD. The CDR3 region has the DNA TGTGCCACCAGTGCTGGCCACCAGGCCGGGGAGCTGTTTTTT. It is translated as CATSAGHQAGELFF.

The CDR3 loop reads CATSRDLGEGAGEQYF. DNA of the CDR3: TGTGCCACCAGCAGAGATTTAGGAGAGGGGGCTGGCGAGCAGTACTTC. The J gene is TRBJ2-7, the V gene TRBV15, with 7 bases lining up with TRBD1. CDR3 length: 16 residues. V trimming: 0 bases; J trimming: 6 bases; junction bases outside the gene matches: 11. Germline values: CDR1 LNHNV, CDR2 YYDKDF (reference sequence).

Ten or more counts support this clonotype. The chain employs TRBV28 and TRBJ2-7, with TRBD2 identical over 7 bases. V was pared by 4 bases and J by 6 bases, with 9 bases of the junction left unmatched. CDR3 length: 14 amino acids. Germline V gives CDR1 MDHEN, CDR2 SYDVKM. CDR3 coding DNA: TGTGCCAGCAGTTCTCGACTAGCCCCCTCCGAGCAGTACTTC. This gives the protein CASSSRLAPSEQYF.

This chain links TRBV18 with TRBJ1-1, with D possibly matching TRBD1 (5 bases). The CDR3 has 15 amino acids. Germline loops: CDR1 KGHSH, CDR2 LQKENI. The V and J ends lost 1 base and 3 bases respectively, with 12 bases between them. CDR3 region: CASSPQQEWDTEAFF. The CDR3 nucleotides read TGTGCCAGCTCACCACAACAGGAATGGGACACTGAAGCTTTCTTT.

This clonotype appeared many times. J is TRBJ1-5 and V is TRBV2; tentatively, D is TRBD1 (5 bases). Trimming left V 8 bases short and J 0 bases short, with 14 bases between. Germline CDR1 SNHLY, CDR2 FYNNEI. CDR3 length: 15 amino acids. The CDR3 is CASGEGPYSNQPQHF. The CDR3 DNA is TGTGCCAGCGGCGAGGGGCCCTATAGCAATCAGCCCCAGCATTTT.

This clonotype was detected many times. The chain couples TRBV28 to TRBJ1-4; D is undetermined. Germline values: CDR1 MDHEN, CDR2 SYDVKM. V lost 6 bases to trimming and J lost 3 bases, with 14 bases between them. The CDR3 has 15 residues. CDR3 region: CASRPRLSANEKLFF. In DNA, the CDR3 is TGTGCCAGCAGACCCCGTTTATCGGCTAATGAAAAACTGTTTTTT.

This clonotype was picked up many times. The V and J genes are TRBV5-8 and TRBJ1-1; 8 bases match TRBD1. With V trimmed by 2 bases and J by 11 bases, 8 bases remained unmatched. Germline V gives CDR1 SGHTS, CDR2 YDEGEE. The CDR3 length is 13 residues. Here the CDR3 DNA reads TGTGCCAGCAGCTTCGATGCAGGGGGCGCGGCTTTCTTT. Protein: CASSFDAGGAAFF.

This clonotype was detected a few times. The rearrangement links TRBV2 to TRBJ2-2; a weak D match, TRBD2 (6 bases). Between the trimmed V and J ends, which lost 7 bases and 8 bases, there was a span of 14 bases. The CDR3 totals 13 residues. CDR1 and CDR2 (germline): SNHLY, FYNNEI. The DNA of the CDR3 is TGTGCCAGCATGGGGACTCTTATTGGGGAGCTGTTTTTT. Amino acids: CASMGTLIGELFF.

On this clonotype itself: One base away lies a much larger clone, so this may be a sequencing read error. The CDR3 nucleotides read TGTGCCAGCAGTTACGGGAGCACTAAAGCTTTCTTT. Encoded protein: CASSYGSTKAFF. The rearrangement links TRBV6-5 to TRBJ1-1; D remains unclear. The CDR3 spans 12 residues. Germline lookup yields CDR1 MNHEY and CDR2 SVGAGI.

There are a few counts of this clonotype. The chain joins TRBV5-1 to TRBJ2-5; 8 bases agree with TRBD1. Germline V gene sequence: CDR1 SGHRS, CDR2 YFSETQ. The CDR3 is 13 residues long. With 3 bases clipped from V and 3 bases from J, the junction kept 1 base outside the gene matches. CDR3 DNA: TGCGCCAGCAGCTCGACAGGGGAAGAGACCCAGTACTTC. It codes for CASSSTGEETQYF.

The table lists this clonotype with a few counts. DNA for the CDR3: TGTGCCAGCAGCTTAACAGGGGAAGGGTGGACTGAAGCTTTCTTT. As protein: CASSLTGEGWTEAFF. The genes are TRBV11-2 and TRBJ1-1, with TRBD1 identical over 7 bases. J was trimmed by 5 bases and V by 2 bases; bases with no gene match: 8. The germline V gene encodes CDR1 SGHAT and CDR2 FQNNGV. The CDR3 extends over 15 amino acids.

This clonotype was seen many times. The rearrangement uses TRBV28 and TRBJ2-7, with D unresolved. The CDR3 spans 15 residues. CDR1 and CDR2 (germline): MDHEN, SYDVKM. The V end was cut by 2 bases, the J end by 0 bases, with 11 bases between. DNA of the CDR3: TGTGCCAGCAGTTTAGGCCCTCCAAGCTCCTACGAGCAGTACTTC. Translating gives CASSLGPPSSYEQYF.

This clonotype was seen many times. J is TRBJ2-2 and V is TRBV12-3 or TRBV12-4, with D uncertain. This CDR3 has 11 amino acids. Trimming left V 8 bases short and J 5 bases short, with 6 bases between. As DNA, the CDR3 is TGTGCCAGCCGTCGAACCGGGGAGCTGTTTTTT. It codes for CASRRTGELFF.

There are many counts of this clonotype. V and J are TRBV27 and TRBJ2-7; D is ambiguous. Germline V CDR1 and CDR2: MNHEY, SMNVEV (reference sequence). CDR3 length: 13 residues. V lost 1 base and J lost 3, with 7 bases in between. The CDR3 is CASSLYVNYEQYF. Written as DNA, the CDR3 is TGTGCCAGCAGTTTATACGTGAACTACGAGCAGTACTTC.

This clonotype was picked up many times. The CDR3 reads CASSEFEDWGIEQYF. The CDR3 bases are TGTGCCAGCAGTGAATTCGAGGACTGGGGAATCGAGCAGTACTTC. The rearrangement joins TRBV25-1 to TRBJ2-7; a weak D match, TRBD2 (5 bases). CDR3 length: 15 residues. Trimming took 1 base from V and 6 from J, leaving 16 bases between them. Germline lookup yields CDR1 MGHDK and CDR2 SYGVNS.